Shown below are 14 T cell receptor beta chains from a single sample sequenced in a study of T cells in women clearing cervical HPV infection. Sequencing was performed with immunoSEQ multiplex PCR; in TCRdb, only in-frame clones are kept and a portion is missing. This sample's table has approximately 22,000 clones. The sample comprised blood buffy coat. These TCRs come from a woman aged 18-69 years with a cervical HPV16 infection that either progressed to CIN3+ or cleared (not recorded which).

Remarks on this clone: The read halts 3 residues ahead of the CDR3 end, with the missing end drawn from the germline J gene. V is TRBV10-3 and J is TRBJ2-7, with D maybe TRBD2 (6 bases). Trimming cost V 6 bases and J 0 bases, with 12 bases left between them. Germline CDR1 and CDR2: ENHRY and SYGVKD. This CDR3 comprises 14 residues. The CDR3 loop is CAISQTSRSYEQYF. Incomplete CDR3 DNA: TGTGCCATCAGCCAAACTAGCCGCTCCTACGAG.

To note about this clone: The CDR3 is cut off 3 residues early in the read; its end comes from the germline J gene. The chain has TRBV2 and TRBJ2-3; 9 bases match TRBD2. The CDR3 totals 15 residues. Germline CDR1 reads SNHLY; CDR2 reads FYNNEI. After removal of 5 bases from V and 1 base from J, the junction contained 4 bases not matched to a gene. The chain's CDR3 is CASSSRLAGTDTQYF. The CDR3 bases that were read are TGTGCCAGCAGTTCCCGACTAGCGGGCACAGATACG.

The CDR3 bases that were read are TGTGCCAGTAGTATCAGTCGTAACACCGGGGAG. Encoded protein: CASSISRNTGE. The CDR3 as a whole reads CASSISRNTGELFF. The rearrangement joins TRBV19 to TRBJ2-2, with unresolved D. Read sequence stops 3 residues before the CDR3 end, and the germline J gene provides the missing end. Germline loops: CDR1 LNHDA, CDR2 SQIVND (reference sequence). The CDR3 sequence is 14 residues long. V was shortened by 3 bases and J by 2 bases, with 7 bases between the two germline ends. The full variable domain, in which reference TRBV19 and TRBJ2-2 provide the parts outside the CDR3, is DGGITQSPKYLFRKEGQNVTLSCEQNLNHDAMYWYRQDPGQGLRLIYYSQIVNDFQKGDIAEGYSVSREKKESFPLTVTSAQKNPTAFYLCASSISRNTGELFFGEGSRLTVL.

Turning to this clone: Different DNA sequences within this sample yield the same CDR3. The CDR3 loop is CAISQDSLGGYTF. The part of the CDR3 DNA that was read is TGTGCCATCAGCCAGGACAGCCTGGGAGGC. The rearrangement joins TRBV10-3 to TRBJ1-2, with D tentatively TRBD1 (6 bases). The read ends 3 residues early relative to the CDR3; the germline J gene fills the gap. CDR3 length: 13 residues. The germline V gene has CDR1 ENHRY and CDR2 SYGVKD.

About this clone: The CDR3 end is not reached by the read, which stops 3 residues before it; the germline J gene fills it in. The chain has TRBV20-1 and TRBJ2-1; D is unclear. The ends were cut back, 3 bases at V and 9 bases at J, with 18 bases in the middle. Per germline, CDR1 DFQATT and CDR2 SNEGSKA (reference sequence). The CDR3 has 14 residues. CDR3: CSARVVSVESEQFF. The sequenced CDR3 bases are TGCAGTGCTAGGGTGGTTAGTGTAGAATCTGAG.

As concerns this clone: The sequence runs out 3 residues before the end of the CDR3; the remainder is reconstructed from the germline J gene. The chain uses TRBV7-9 and TRBJ2-1, with unresolved D. Germline V gene lookup returns CDR1 SEHNR and CDR2 FQNEAQ (reference sequence). The CDR3 runs 12 residues. Trimming cost V 3 bases and J 4 bases, with 4 bases left between them. This chain's CDR3 is CASSFLYNEQFF. The sequenced CDR3 bases are TGTGCCAGCAGCTTTCTTTACAATGAG.

For this clone: The read terminates 3 residues ahead of where the CDR3 ends, so the germline J gene completes it. J is TRBJ2-1 and V is TRBV5-1; possible D gene TRBD1, 6 bases. The CDR3 contains 15 residues. Germline V gene lookup returns CDR1 SGHRS and CDR2 YFSETQ. Trimming took 0 bases from V and 7 from J, leaving 14 bases between them. CDR3 DNA (partial): TGCGCCAGCAGCTTGGTTTCAGGGGTGGTGAATGAG. This gives the protein CASSLVSGVVNE. The whole CDR3 is CASSLVSGVVNEQFF.

On this clone itself: The sequence runs out 3 residues before the end of the CDR3; the remainder is reconstructed from the germline J gene. The V and J genes are TRBV12-3 or TRBV12-4 and TRBJ2-7; 7 bases line up with TRBD2. Trimming at V came to 2 bases and at J to 6 bases, leaving 7 bases not matched to a gene. The CDR3 extends over 14 amino acids. The part of the CDR3 DNA that was read is TGTGCCAGCAGTTTACGGGAGGTAAGCGGCGAG. Residues: CASSLREVSGE. Given in full, the CDR3 is CASSLREVSGEQYF.

Its frequency marks this clone as medium-sized (0.01 to 0.1%). The read halts 3 residues ahead of the CDR3 end, with the missing end drawn from the germline J gene. The chain has TRBV7-3 and TRBJ2-3; 9 nucleotides match TRBD2. The V gene end was trimmed by 4 bases and the J gene end by 2 bases; junction bases not matched to a gene: 4. The CDR3 contains 15 residues. Per germline, CDR1 SGHTA and CDR2 FQGTGA. CDR3 DNA, as far as it was read: TGTGCCAGCAGCTCGGCTAGCGGGACCACAGATACG. It encodes CASSSASGTTDT. The whole CDR3 is CASSSASGTTDTQYF.

The CDR3 DNA, read in part, is TGCAGTGCTGCGACAACGTTGAACACTGAA. This translates into CSAATTLNTE. The complete CDR3 reads CSAATTLNTEAFF. This chain connects TRBV20-1 to TRBJ1-1, with D hard to call. The CDR3 is cut off 3 residues early in the read; its end comes from the germline J gene. Germline V gene lookup returns CDR1 DFQATT and CDR2 SNEGSKA (reference sequence). Between the trimmed V and J ends, which lost 5 bases and 0 bases, there was a span of 10 bases. The CDR3 covers 13 residues.

With regard to this clone: The sequence runs out 3 residues before the end of the CDR3; the remainder is reconstructed from the germline J gene. The J gene is TRBJ1-1, the V gene TRBV5-1, with D perhaps TRBD1 (5 bases). V was trimmed by 7 bases and J by 5 bases, leaving 21 bases between them. The CDR3 spans 15 residues. Germline V CDR1 and CDR2: SGHRS, YFSETQ. Here the CDR3 reads CASRSYVGEGTEAFF. CDR3 bases read: TGCGCCAGCCGGTCTTATGTGGGAGAGGGGACTGAA.

To note about this clone: The read stops 3 residues short of the end of the CDR3; the missing end is completed from the germline J gene. This chain joins TRBV7-2 and TRBJ2-1; TRBD2 aligns across 8 bases. Germline CDR1 is SGHTA and CDR2 is FQGNSA. There are 15 residues in the CDR3. The J segment lost 5 bases and the V segment lost 2 bases, leaving 5 bases of the junction unmatched. The CDR3 sequence: CASSLLRGADNEQFF. Partial CDR3 DNA: TGTGCCAGCAGCTTACTGCGGGGGGCCGACAATGAG.

As regards this clone: The read gets to within 3 residues of the CDR3 end, and the germline J gene fills in the rest. V gene TRBV5-1 combines with J gene TRBJ2-2, with 7 bases identical to TRBD1. This CDR3 spans 18 amino acids. Germline CDR1 reads SGHRS; CDR2 reads YFSETQ. The V segment lost 4 bases and the J segment 2 bases; nucleotides outside the gene matches: 14. The CDR3 protein is CASSLGQGVSRNTGELFF. The sequenced CDR3 bases are TGCGCCAGCAGCCTGGGGCAGGGGGTGTCTCGAAACACCGGGGAG.

Comment on this clone: The observed sequence ends 3 residues before the CDR3 terminus, with the missing tail filled in from the germline J gene. This chain joins TRBV5-1 and TRBJ2-5; perhaps TRBD1 as D (6 bases). Trimming removed 3 bases at V and 2 bases at J, with 14 bases between. This CDR3 is 15 amino acids long. Germline loops: CDR1 SGHRS, CDR2 YFSETQ. The CDR3 bases that were read are TGCGCCAGCAGCTCCGGGGACATCGCGCAAGAGACC. Protein product: CASSSGDIAQET. The full CDR3 protein reads CASSSGDIAQETQYF.